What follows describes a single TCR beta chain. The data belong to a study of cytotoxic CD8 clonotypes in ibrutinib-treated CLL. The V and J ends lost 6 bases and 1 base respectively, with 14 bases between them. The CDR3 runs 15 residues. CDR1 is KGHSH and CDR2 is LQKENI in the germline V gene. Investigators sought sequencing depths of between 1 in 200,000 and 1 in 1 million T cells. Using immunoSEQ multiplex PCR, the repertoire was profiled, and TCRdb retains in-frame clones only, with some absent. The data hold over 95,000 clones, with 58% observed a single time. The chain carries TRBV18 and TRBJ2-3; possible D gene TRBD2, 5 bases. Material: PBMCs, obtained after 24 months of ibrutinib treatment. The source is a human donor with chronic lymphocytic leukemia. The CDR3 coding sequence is TGTGCCAGCTCGCCCACTAGTTTAGGCACAGATACGCAGTATTTT. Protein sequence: CASSPTSLGTDTQYF.